A single sample is the source of the 22 T cell receptor beta chains below, sequenced in a study of T cells expressing NK-cell markers. Reprocessing the 5' RACE reads, TCRdb reports a single entry for every CDR3 protein and omits DNA. Its listing shows 400,000 to 500,000 distinct CDR3 sequences. Specimen: blood T cells: a sorted CD56 or NKG2C T cell subset, CD4+ or CD8+ T cells, or bulk PBMC T cells (not recorded which). Receptors originate from a woman aged 18-70 years in good health.

The V and J genes are TRBV7-8 and TRBJ1-1; checking the TCRdb D call of TRBD1 is not possible without DNA. The CDR3 consists of 16 residues. Germline loops: CDR1 SGHVS, CDR2 FQNEAQ. The CDR3 region is CASSSARQGRNTEAFF.

The chain carries TRBV2 and TRBJ2-2; the TCRdb D gene call, TRBD1, has no DNA to confirm it. The CDR3 has 16 residues. Germline values: CDR1 SNHLY, CDR2 FYNNEI. Here the CDR3 reads CASREMTGVFTGELFF. Full variable domain (missing parts from reference TRBV2 and TRBJ2-2): EPEVTQTPSHQVTQMGQEVILRCVPISNHLYFYWYRQILGQKVEFLVSFYNNEISEKSEIFDDQFSVERPDGSNFTLKIRSTKLEDSAMYFCASREMTGVFTGELFFGEGSRLTVL.

The V call is TRBV5-4, the J call TRBJ1-2. The V gene's germline CDR1 is SGHNT and CDR2 YYREEE (reference sequence). This CDR3 has 15 residues. This CDR3 is CASSFGPWANYGYTF.

V and J are TRBV7-9 and TRBJ2-7. The germline CDR1 and CDR2 sequences are SEHNR and FQNEAQ (reference sequence). This CDR3 spans 11 amino acids. This chain's CDR3 is CASGYDYEQYF. Full variable domain (remainder filled in from reference TRBV7-9 and TRBJ2-7): DTGVSQNPRHKITKRGQNVTFRCDPISEHNRLYWYRQTLGQGPEFLTYFQNEAQLEKSRLLSDRFSAERPKGSFSTLEIQRTEQGDSAMYLCASGYDYEQYFGPGTRLTVT.

The gene calls are TRBV6-5 and TRBJ1-5; the TRBD1 assignment by TCRdb is unverifiable without DNA. From germline, CDR1 is MNHEY and CDR2 SVGAGI. The CDR3 runs to 17 residues. The CDR3 here is CASSSPRPGQGNQPQHF.

The gene calls are TRBV4-3 and TRBJ2-2; checking the TCRdb D call of TRBD1 is not possible without DNA. Germline values: CDR1 LGHNA, CDR2 YSLEER. This CDR3 contains 16 residues. This chain's CDR3 is CASSQGQGKGSRELFF.

The chain has TRBV27 and TRBJ1-1; there is no DNA to check the TCRdb D call of TRBD1. The CDR3 totals 15 residues. Germline V gives CDR1 MNHEY, CDR2 SMNVEV (reference sequence). The CDR3: CASSPPGTVATEAFF.

The chain employs TRBV5-6 and TRBJ2-7. This CDR3 region has 15 residues. Germline CDR1 reads SGHDT; CDR2 reads YYEEEE. CDR3 sequence reads: CASSLGTVGGYEQYF. Full variable domain (rest looked up from reference TRBV5-6 and TRBJ2-7): DAGVTQSPTHLIKTRGQQVTLRCSPKSGHDTVSWYQQALGQGPQFIFQYYEEEERQRGNFPDRFSGHQFPNYSSELNVNALLLGDSALYLCASSLGTVGGYEQYFGPGTRLTVT.

This chain joins TRBV4-3 and TRBJ2-5; TCRdb reports TRBD1, a call that lacks DNA to check it against. This CDR3 comprises 16 residues. Germline loops: CDR1 LGHNA, CDR2 YSLEER. The CDR3 loop is CASSQDVGRAVETQYF.

The V and J genes are TRBV6-1 and TRBJ1-1; the D call from TCRdb, TRBD1, cannot be confirmed without DNA. CDR1 and CDR2 from the germline V gene are MNHNS and SASEGT. The CDR3 is 14 amino acids. CDR3 residues: CASSPLSGTREAFF.

The CDR3 region is CASSLDTGEMETQYF. The V and J genes are TRBV5-5 and TRBJ2-5. The CDR3 has 15 residues. Per the germline V gene, CDR1 is SGHKS and CDR2 is YYEKEE (reference sequence).

This sequence joins TRBV30 and TRBJ2-1; TCRdb selects TRBD2, and the lack of DNA leaves this call unchecked. CDR3 length equals 14 residues. From germline, CDR1 is GTSNPN and CDR2 SVGIG (reference sequence). This chain's CDR3 is CAWSAGVGYNEQFF. Full variable domain (outside the CDR3, taken from reference TRBV30 and TRBJ2-1): SQTIHQWPATLVQPVGSPLSLECTVEGTSNPNLYWYRQAAGRGLQLLFYSVGIGQISSEVPQNLSASRPQDRQFILSSKKLLLSDSGFYLCAWSAGVGYNEQFFGPGTRLTVL.

The rearrangement joins TRBV7-2 to TRBJ1-5; there is no DNA to check the TCRdb D call of TRBD1. Germline CDR1 reads SGHTA; CDR2 reads FQGNSA. This CDR3 spans 15 amino acids. The CDR3 loop is CASSLRGGTNQPQHF.

The V call is TRBV6-2 or TRBV6-3, the J call TRBJ2-3; TCRdb picks TRBD2, but there is no DNA to check that call. The CDR3 length is 19 residues. Per germline, CDR1 MNHEY and CDR2 SVGEGT. CDR3 residues: CASSYSVRGASLPPDTQYF.

The chain links TRBV14 to TRBJ2-1; TCRdb's D call, TRBD1, is unchecked because there is no DNA. The CDR3 runs to 14 residues. Per the germline V gene, CDR1 is SGHDN and CDR2 is FVKESK. CDR3 in amino acids: CASSLPGGYNEQFF.

The rearrangement joins TRBV15 to TRBJ2-7; the TRBD1 assignment by TCRdb is unverifiable without DNA. The CDR3 spans 17 residues. Germline V gene data show CDR1 as LNHNV and CDR2 as YYDKDF (reference sequence). CDR3 sequence: CATSRPPGAGPSYEQYF.

CDR3 protein: CASSLDGWAKGANVLTF. The chain couples TRBV5-1 to TRBJ2-6; the TRBD2 assignment by TCRdb is unverifiable without DNA. Germline V lookup: CDR1 SGHRS, CDR2 YFSETQ. This CDR3 is built from 17 residues.

This chain connects TRBV11-3 to TRBJ2-3. The CDR3 sequence is 14 residues long. Germline-derived CDR1 and CDR2 are SGHNT and YENEEA. CDR3 loop: CASSSHLGTDTQYF.

This chain uses TRBV6-1 with TRBJ2-1; the TCRdb D gene call, TRBD2, has no DNA to confirm it. Germline V lookup: CDR1 MNHNS, CDR2 SASEGT. The CDR3 sequence is 15 residues long. CDR3 amino acids: CASSGGTSGGNEQFF.

The chain joins TRBV9 to TRBJ2-5; TCRdb designates TRBD2, a call that cannot be tested without DNA. Germline V lookup: CDR1 SGDLS, CDR2 YYNGEE. CDR3 length equals 14 residues. Here the CDR3 reads CASSVEGTEETQYF.

The rearrangement uses TRBV7-3 and TRBJ2-5. Germline V gene data show CDR1 as SGHTA and CDR2 as FQGTGA. The CDR3 has 13 amino acids. CDR3 region: CASSLDGRETQYF.

The chain uses TRBV6-1 and TRBJ2-2; the TRBD1 assignment by TCRdb is unverifiable without DNA. The CDR3 has 16 residues. The germline V gene encodes CDR1 MNHNS and CDR2 SASEGT. The CDR3 sequence: CASRDHGHANTGELFF.